This T cell receptor beta chain was identified during a study of blood T cell repertoires in COVID-19. Overall study context: The United States, Italy and Spain were the sources of the acute and convalescent COVID-19 samples. Nucleic acid was either cDNA or gDNA, and it came from T cells, B-cell-depleted T cells, or PBMCs.

The table lists this clone with a few counts. CDR1 and CDR2 (germline): GTSNPN, SVGIG (reference sequence). V dropped 0 bases and J dropped 7; count of bases not matched to a gene: 5. This CDR3 comprises 13 residues. How the authors handled the data: Counts of nucleated cells, estimated from reference gene primer amplification, were obtained. The repertoire was sequenced with immunoSEQ multiplex PCR; TCRdb's copy has only in-frame clones and lacks some. The V and J calls and clone size were taken over from that table, and D and trimming were inferred from the DNA. The table lists over 35,000 clones, approximately 80% of them singletons.

The sample consisted of peripheral blood. The chain employs TRBV30 and TRBJ1-1, with TRBD1 matching over 7 bases. This TCR was recovered from a human donor with acute or convalescent COVID-19. The donor label of this sample is uncertain. The CDR3 region is CAWSVPDRREAFF. The DNA for the CDR3 is TGTGCCTGGAGTGTACCGGACAGGCGTGAAGCTTTCTTT.